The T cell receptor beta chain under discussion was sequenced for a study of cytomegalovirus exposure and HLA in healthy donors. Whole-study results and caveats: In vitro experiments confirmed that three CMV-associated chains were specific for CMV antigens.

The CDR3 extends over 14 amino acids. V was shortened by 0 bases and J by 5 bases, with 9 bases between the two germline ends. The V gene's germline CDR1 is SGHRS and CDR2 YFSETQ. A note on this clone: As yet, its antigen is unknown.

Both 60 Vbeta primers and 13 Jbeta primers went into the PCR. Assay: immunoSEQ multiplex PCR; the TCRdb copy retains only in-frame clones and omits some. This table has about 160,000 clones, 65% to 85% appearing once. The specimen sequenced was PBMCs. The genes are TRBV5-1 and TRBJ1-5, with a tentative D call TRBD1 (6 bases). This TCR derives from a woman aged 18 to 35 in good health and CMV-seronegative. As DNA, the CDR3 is TGCGCCAGCAGCTTGGCAGGGGCCGATCAGCCCCAGCATTTT. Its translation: CASSLAGADQPQHF.